This T cell receptor (beta chain) derives from a study of T cell changes during pregnancy in multiple sclerosis. Sequencing used immunoSEQ multiplex PCR; TCRdb keeps in-frame clones, though not all of them. Counted here are 25,000 to 35,000 clones, about nine tenths occurring once; the ten biggest clones make up around 4.1%. Losses at the gene ends were 5 bases for V and 0 bases for J; bases not matched to a gene: 7. The CDR3 sequence is 16 residues long. Germline V gene sequence: CDR1 MNHEY, CDR2 SMNVEV (reference sequence). This clone was seen a single time. This rearrangement joins TRBV27 to TRBJ2-3, with 8 bases matching TRBD2. The TCR sequence derives from a female donor with multiple sclerosis, enrolled in a pregnancy study. This specimen consisted of CD8+ T cells from peripheral blood mononuclear cells, obtained in the second trimester of pregnancy. The CDR3, as DNA: TGTGCCAGCAGTCCTTCAGCGGGAGACAGCACAGATACGCAGTATTTT. Protein product: CASSPSAGDSTDTQYF.